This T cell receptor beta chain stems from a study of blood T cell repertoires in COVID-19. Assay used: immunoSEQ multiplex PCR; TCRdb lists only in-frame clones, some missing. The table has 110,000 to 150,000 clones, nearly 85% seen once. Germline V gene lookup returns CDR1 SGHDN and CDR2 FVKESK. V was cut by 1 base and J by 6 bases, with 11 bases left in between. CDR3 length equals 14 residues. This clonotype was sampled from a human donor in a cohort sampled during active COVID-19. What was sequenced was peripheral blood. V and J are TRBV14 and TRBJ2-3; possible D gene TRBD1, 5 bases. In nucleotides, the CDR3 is TGTGCCAGCAGCCAAGGGCTGACAGCCGATACGCAGTATTTT. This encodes CASSQGLTADTQYF.